This TCR beta chain was profiled in a study of cytomegalovirus exposure and HLA in healthy donors. Turning to the study itself: Earlier, 110 million or so unique TCR beta sequences were recovered from about 200 million T cells by an analysis.

This clone was counted a few times. Its antigen remains unknown. This CDR3 has 13 residues. Looked up from germline, CDR1 is MNHEY and CDR2 is SVGAGI. The V and J ends lost 7 bases and 5 bases, in that order; junction bases with no gene match: 6. Study findings and constraints: Researchers counted around 180 TCR beta chains as cytomegalovirus-associated. HLA allele associations emerged for fewer than 20,000 TCR beta sequences in a later analysis, at 0.05 false discovery rate. Indistinguishability led to the exclusion of some V segments, TRBV6-2 and TRBV6-3 included.

PCR employed 60 Vbeta and 13 Jbeta primers. TCRdb's copy holds only in-frame clones and misses some; the assay was immunoSEQ multiplex PCR. The data show more than 150,000 clones, around 80% seen once. The sequencing sample was made of PBMCs. The V and J genes are TRBV6-5 and TRBJ2-7; 9 bases match TRBD1. This clonotype was sampled from a woman in her 30s in good health and CMV-seronegative. CDR3 in amino acids: CASTAGQGDEQYF. CDR3 DNA: TGTGCCAGCACCGCGGGACAGGGAGACGAGCAGTACTTC.